The clone carrying this T cell receptor beta chain was seen many times. TCR alpha and beta CDR3 regions were amplified from RNA using iRepertoire nested multiplex PCR. A single record per CDR3 protein comes from TCRdb applying MiXCR to the multiplex PCR reads. The sample contains approximately 10,000 distinct CDR3 sequences, approximately 60% of which appear only once. The data stem from a study of glioma-infiltrating T cells. This CDR3 is 15 amino acids long. CDR1 is LGHDT and CDR2 is YNNKEL in the germline V gene (reference sequence). V lost 4 bases, J lost 5 bases, and 5 bases stayed unmatched. The sequencing sample was made of glioma tissue, nonneoplastic brain tissue, or PBMCs (not recorded which). This TCR came from a human donor with low-grade glioma or glioblastoma, undergoing nonglioma brain surgery, or in good health (not recorded which). The gene calls are TRBV3-1 and TRBJ2-1, with 10 bases matching TRBD2. The CDR3 spells CASSLAGGPHNEQFF. In nucleotides, the CDR3 is TGTGCCAGCAGCCTAGCGGGAGGTCCCCACAATGAGCAGTTCTTC.